Listed below are T cell receptor beta chains from one sample, sequenced in a study of T cell responses to AZD1222 COVID-19 vaccine. TCRdb's table, derived via immunoSEQ multiplex PCR, lists solely in-frame clones and lacks some. There are nearly 110,000 clones in the sample; about 90% occur only once, and about 4.5% lies in the top ten. This sample comprised peripheral blood, obtained on day 0 of AZD1222 vaccination. All receptors come from an adult in good health. CDR3s include the opening cysteine and the closing phenylalanine or tryptophan. A D gene is named only where the DNA matches it firmly. Clone size appears in some rows only: once, few, many, or a class for an expanded clone.

TGTGCCACCAGTGACATAACAGGGAATCAGCCCCAGCATTTT	CATSDITGNQPQHF	.	TRBV24-1	TRBJ1-5	.	14
TGTGCCAGCAGCGCACCCCTAGCAAACCGGGACAGGGAATTATCGGACACTGAAGCTTTCTTT	CASSAPLANRDRELSDTEAFF	TRBD1	TRBV14	TRBJ1-1	.	21
TGTGCCAGCAGCCCTCAGGGGAGCTCCTACGAGCAGTACTTC	CASSPQGSSYEQYF	.	TRBV7-9	TRBJ2-7	.	14
TGTGCCAGCAGCCCCGGCAATGAGCAGTTCTTC	CASSPGNEQFF	.	TRBV7-8	TRBJ2-1	.	11
TGTGCCAGCAGTTACTTTAGCACAGGGGGGAGGGTCAGGAATTCACCCCTCCACTTT	CASSYFSTGGRVRNSPLHF	TRBD1	TRBV7-2	TRBJ1-6	once	19
TGTGCCAGCAGTCCCAGCTCCTACGAGCAGTACTTC	CASSPSSYEQYF	.	TRBV6-2/TRBV6-3	TRBJ2-7	.	12
TGTGCCAGCAGCCCCCACCTTTGGGACAGGAGATACGAGCAGTACTTC	CASSPHLWDRRYEQYF	TRBD1	TRBV7-9	TRBJ2-7	.	16
TGTGCCAGCAGCCGAACGGGAGGGTGGAGCTCCTACAATGAGCAGTTCTTC	CASSRTGGWSSYNEQFF	TRBD2	TRBV7-9	TRBJ2-1	.	17
TGTGCCAGCAGTACCAGGGCTACCACTGAAGCTTTCTTT	CASSTRATTEAFF	.	TRBV12-3/TRBV12-4	TRBJ1-1	.	13
TGTGCCAGCAGCTCCCGTCCCGGGACTAGCGTTAATTCCTACGAGCAGTACTTC	CASSSRPGTSVNSYEQYF	TRBD2	TRBV7-9	TRBJ2-7	.	18
TGTGCCAGCAGTTCCCGGACAGGACGGGACGCTTTCTTT	CASSSRTGRDAFF	TRBD1	TRBV12-3/TRBV12-4	TRBJ1-1	.	13
TGTGCCAGCAGTTCAACCGGGACAGGGGCTAACTATGGCTACACCTTC	CASSSTGTGANYGYTF	TRBD1	TRBV6-5	TRBJ1-2	.	16
TGTGCCAGCAGCCCGGTCGGGGGAGGCACTGAAGCTTTCTTT	CASSPVGGGTEAFF	.	TRBV7-3	TRBJ1-1	.	14
TGTGCCAGCAGCCAAGGGTTAAGAAATCAGCCCCAGCATTTT	CASSQGLRNQPQHF	.	TRBV3-1/TRBV3-2	TRBJ1-5	.	14